These 5 T cell receptor beta chains were all obtained from the same sample, sequenced in a study of human T cells and chemical hapten exposure. In TCRdb, the RACE reads were re-called with MiXCR into one record per CDR3 protein. The sample lists tens of thousands of distinct CDR3 sequences; around 10% were seen once. Time point reported: patch test 3, about 24 weeks after DPC sensitization. The treatment: therapeutic diphenylcyclopropenone sensitization with weekly scalp DPC. The material sequenced was whole blood, taken in connection with sensitization to the hapten diphenylcyclopropenone (DPC). The receptors originated from a woman aged 50 to 60 with alopecia areata. Some clones in this sample may be carry-over from other donors' samples.

This clonotype has ten or more counts. The chain is built from TRBV29-1 and TRBJ2-7; D possibly corresponds to TRBD2 (6 bases). The germline V gene has CDR1 SQVTM and CDR2 ANQGSEA. Trimming left V 6 bases short and J 1 base short, with 13 bases between. This CDR3 spans 13 amino acids. This CDR3 is CSVALGGSYEQYF. Here the CDR3 DNA reads TGCAGCGTGGCGTTGGGGGGATCCTACGAGCAGTACTTC.

The sample holds a few counts of this clonotype. The rearrangement joins TRBV18 to TRBJ2-7; 9 bases are shared with TRBD1. Germline V gives CDR1 KGHSH, CDR2 LQKENI. CDR3 size: 14 residues. J gave up 7 bases and V 4 bases, and 8 bases lay outside the gene matches. The CDR3 region is CASSQAGTGYEQYF. The CDR3 nucleotides are TGTGCCAGCTCACAAGCCGGGACAGGGTATGAGCAGTACTTC.

The J gene is TRBJ2-6, the V gene TRBV6-6, with D unresolved. The V end lost 5 bases, the J end lost 0 bases, and 11 bases lay between the germline ends. Germline lookup yields CDR1 MNHNY and CDR2 SVGAGI (reference sequence). The CDR3 is made up of 16 amino acids. This CDR3 reads CASSPPRSSGANVLTF. The CDR3 coding sequence is TGTGCCAGCAGTCCCCCAAGGAGCTCTGGGGCCAACGTCCTGACTTTC.

Notes on this clonotype: Being one base from a much bigger clone, this may be a read error. The genes are TRBV9 and TRBJ1-3; the D is unclear. The CDR3 totals 11 residues. Per germline, CDR1 SGDLS and CDR2 YYNGEE. The CDR3 DNA reads TGTGTCAGCAGCGCCGGAAACACCATATATTTT. It encodes CVSSAGNTIYF.

This clonotype was found a few times. The rearrangement joins TRBV28 to TRBJ1-1; no definite D call. Per the germline V gene, CDR1 is MDHEN and CDR2 is SYDVKM. This CDR3 is built from 14 residues. Trimming took off 7 bases at V and 0 bases at J, with 12 bases between the two ends. DNA for the CDR3: TGTGCCAGCACCGACGGATACATGAACACTGAAGCTTTCTTT. It is translated as CASTDGYMNTEAFF.